Listed here is a single T cell receptor (beta chain). Its antigen is still unknown. The record has no base qualities; no much larger clone is one base away. The germline V gene (reference sequence) sets CDR1 to SGHKS and CDR2 to YYEKEE. Measured from the cysteine to the phenylalanine, the CDR3 is 13 residues long. Only CDR3 DNA is held: 39 bases, read in frame from base 1. V is cut by 7 bases and J by 2 bases, and the space between the germline ends is 12 bases. The source of the sample is a study of blood T cells in healthy people across ages (dated by TCRdb to 2015 to 2017). Looking at the study overall: Template switching captured roughly one uniquely barcoded TCR beta cDNA molecule per two T cells in model experiments. Donors were grouped into four age groups: young (average roughly 15 years), middle-aged (39), aged (62) and long-lived (around 80). Using deep sequencing normalized with unique cDNA molecular identifiers, the study measured how TCR beta repertoire diversity changes with age. To avoid experimental bias, donors of different ages were randomly spread across the sequencing lanes. The study analyzed two additional independent replicas of 1 million unique cDNA reads from the same blood draw for two donors, one aged 18 to 29 and one aged 80 or older. Overall study results and their limits: Total diversity estimates from one million sequenced T cells were considered lower bounds and underestimates. Because the CMV infection status of the donors was unknown, age-related changes in expanded clonotypes may potentially have been confounded. The long-lived group showed more naive CD4+ T cells, fewer expanded clones and increased TCR diversity than the aged group, suggesting age selection. As age increased, observed TCR beta diversity per million T cells dropped in a roughly linear way, and a significant reduction was already evident by age about 40. Bulk unsorted PBMC profiling prevented conclusive comparison of naive and antigen-experienced compartments. The percentage of naive T cells measured by flow cytometry correlated strongly with observed TCR beta diversity.

The protocol used for the library was 5' RACE. Data came from an Illumina HiSeq 2500. A second PCR of about 6 to 11 cycles was performed with a sample-barcoded 5' primer and a J-beta primer mix. A unique molecular identifier was introduced onto each TCR beta cDNA molecule by a template-switch 5' adaptor carrying 12 random nucleotides. Each sample yielded at least 3 million CDR3-containing paired-end reads. The Mint cDNA synthesis kit, primed by a TRBC-specific oligonucleotide, was used to synthesize first-strand cDNA from all RNA. Following uracil-DNA glycosylase treatment, all cDNA underwent a first 18-cycle PCR with the universal primers M1SS and BC2_uni_R. The published analysis was carried out like this. Each sample was normalized by randomly selecting 1 million high-quality reads, each carrying a distinct molecular identifier. Reads sharing molecular identifiers were discarded rather than binned into consensus sequences. MiTCR, set to a Q25 quality threshold and the strictest error-elimination algorithm, was used for CDR3 identification, clonotype clustering and error correction. Lower-bound total TCR beta diversity was estimated with a nonparametric unseen species model using Euler transformation. TCRdb reworked the public reads: Q25 trimming with fastp, MiXCR clone assembly, productive beta chains retained. All rows with the same CDR3 protein become a single entry with the most common DNA and genes. TCRdb, rather than the study authors, made the V and J calls. This sample comprises about 1.7 million distinct CDR3 sequences, roughly 27% of them detected only once. Together, the top ten hold over 7% of the sample.

Systemically healthy Caucasian individuals from Russia, some 40 in total and aged roughly 6 to 95 years, were included as donors. Around 10 milliliters of peripheral blood were drawn from each donor into EDTA-treated Vacutainer tubes. PBMCs were isolated by Ficoll-Paque density-gradient centrifugation, with at least 7 million obtained per sample. Total RNA was extracted from PBMCs with Trizol reagent, with at least 5 micrograms obtained per sample. For every donor, an aliquot of PBMCs went through flow cytometry to measure the percentages of naive CD45RAhigh/CD27high T cells. The receptor was derived from a woman in her 30s in good health. Sequencing was carried out using blood. This sequence uses TRBV5-5 and TRBJ1-1, with no confident D gene call. The nucleotides are TGTGCCAGCTGCCCCCGGGCTAACACTGAAGCTTTCTTT. It codes for CASCPRANTEAFF.